One sample yielded the 23 T cell receptor beta chains listed below, sequenced in a study of blood T cell repertoires in COVID-19. Generated by immunoSEQ multiplex PCR, the TCRdb table keeps only in-frame clones and is missing some. The profile covers 200,000 to 300,000 clones, with around nine tenths appearing a single time and around 9.1% taken by the ten largest. The sequenced sample was peripheral blood. The receptor source for this set is a man aged 35-49 years who had recovered from COVID-19.

The chain employs TRBV7-9 and TRBJ2-3, with D perhaps TRBD2 (7 bases). Trimming shortened V by 0 bases and J by 5 bases, and 15 bases separated the two germline ends. The CDR3 is 16 amino acids. Germline CDR1 SEHNR, CDR2 FQNEAQ (reference sequence). The CDR3 DNA sequence: TGTGCCAGCAGCTTAGCCCTTCTAGGGGGGGAAGATACGCAGTATTTT. Translating it yields CASSLALLGGEDTQYF.

The V gene is TRBV7-6, the J gene TRBJ2-2; 9 bases fit TRBD2. V shed 2 bases, J shed 4 bases, and the junction held 5 bases outside the gene matches. CDR1 SGHVS and CDR2 FNYEAQ come from the germline V gene. CDR3 size: 16 residues. CDR3 amino acids: CASSLLREGRTGELFF. The CDR3 bases are TGTGCCAGCAGCTTACTGCGGGAGGGCCGCACCGGGGAGCTGTTTTTT.

This clone was seen just once. The genes are TRBV18 and TRBJ2-2, with 10 bases lining up with TRBD1. CDR3 length equals 14 residues. The V gene's germline CDR1 is KGHSH and CDR2 LQKENI. Unmatched junction bases numbered 4, after V lost 5 bases and J lost 7 bases. CDR3 nucleotides: TGTGCCAGCTCAATGGGACAGGGGATCGGGGAGCTGTTTTTT. Translation: CASSMGQGIGELFF.

The CDR3 is CASSLGLAGGTTDTQYF. The CDR3 DNA reads as TGTGCCAGCAGCTTAGGACTAGCGGGAGGAACCACAGATACGCAGTATTTT. This chain joins TRBV7-2 and TRBJ2-3; 13 bases map to TRBD2. This CDR3 region has 17 residues. With 1 base clipped from V and 2 bases from J, the junction kept 3 bases outside the gene matches. Germline V lookup: CDR1 SGHTA, CDR2 FQGNSA.

The chain carries TRBV10-1 and TRBJ2-1, with D possibly being TRBD2 (6 bases). Trimming shortened V by 8 bases and J by 7 bases, and 21 bases separated the two germline ends. The germline CDR1 and CDR2 sequences are WNHNN and SYGVQD (reference sequence). The CDR3 length is 15 residues. The CDR3 reads CASQGLRWGENEQFF. In DNA form, the CDR3 reads TGCGCCAGCCAAGGGCTGCGTTGGGGGGAAAATGAGCAGTTCTTC.

The genes are TRBV5-1 and TRBJ2-1; D is unresolved. CDR3 length equals 11 residues. Germline CDR1 reads SGHRS; CDR2 reads YFSETQ. Trimming took 5 bases from V and 9 from J, leaving 9 bases between them. The CDR3 here is CASSSFGEQFF. For the CDR3, the DNA is TGCGCCAGCAGTTCTTTCGGTGAGCAGTTCTTC. The entire variable domain, with the rest obtained from reference TRBV5-1 and TRBJ2-1, is as follows: KAGVTQTPRYLIKTRGQQVTLSCSPISGHRSVSWYQQTPGQGLQFLFEYFSETQRNKGNFPGRFSGRQFSNSRSEMNVSTLELGDSALYLCASSSFGEQFFGPGTRLTVL.

The rearrangement links TRBV6-5 to TRBJ2-3; D may be TRBD1 (6 bases). Germline V gene sequence: CDR1 MNHEY, CDR2 SVGAGI. This CDR3 is built from 15 residues. Trimming pared 6 bases from V and 2 bases from J, leaving 15 bases between. Here the CDR3 DNA reads TGTGCCAGCAGCTATACAGGACAGAACACAGATACGCAGTATTTT. Its translation is CASSYTGQNTDTQYF.

The chain links TRBV7-9 to TRBJ2-3; D may be TRBD2 (5 bases). From germline, CDR1 is SEHNR and CDR2 FQNEAQ (reference sequence). With 0 bases removed from V and 6 bases from J, the gap between germline ends came to 7 bases. CDR3 size: 13 residues. This chain's CDR3 is CASSLAGKDTQYF. CDR3 nucleotides: TGTGCCAGCAGCTTAGCCGGGAAGGATACGCAGTATTTT.

The chain's CDR3 is CASSLGQGEGRYTF. The DNA for the CDR3 is TGCGCCAGCAGCTTGGGACAGGGGGAGGGACGCTACACCTTC. The chain recombines TRBV5-1 with TRBJ1-2; 9 bases are shared with TRBD1. The CDR3 consists of 14 residues. Germline-derived CDR1 and CDR2 are SGHRS and YFSETQ. V lost 0 bases to trimming and J lost 9 bases; unmatched junction nucleotides: 6.

CDR3 coding DNA: TGTGCAAGTCGCTCCCTTTTCACAGGTGGCTACACCTTC. Encoded protein: CASRSLFTGGYTF. The chain recombines TRBV12-2 with TRBJ1-2; TRBD1, the table's D call, lacks a check against the DNA. TRBV12-2 is a pseudogene segment. CDR3 size: 13 residues.

This chain connects TRBV4-3 to TRBJ2-7, with 10 bases fitting TRBD2. The germline CDR1 and CDR2 sequences are LGHNA and YSLEER. The CDR3 length is 16 residues. Trimming removed 0 bases from V and 4 bases from J; junction bases left unmatched: 6. The CDR3 is CASSQEILTSGYEQYF. DNA of the CDR3: TGCGCCAGCAGCCAAGAAATCTTGACTAGCGGGTACGAGCAGTACTTC.

The V and J genes are TRBV9 and TRBJ2-7; possible D gene TRBD2, 6 bases. V shed 1 base and J shed 1 base, with 9 bases lying between them. CDR1 SGDLS and CDR2 YYNGEE come from the germline V gene. The CDR3 has 14 residues. The DNA of the CDR3 is TGTGCCAGCAGCGTACTAGCGAGGTCCTACGAGCAGTACTTC. It codes for CASSVLARSYEQYF.

The chain is built from TRBV30 and TRBJ1-5; D is ambiguous. CDR1 GTSNPN and CDR2 SVGIG come from the germline V gene (reference sequence). Trimming pared 0 bases from V and 7 bases from J, leaving 16 bases between. The CDR3 runs 15 residues. The CDR3 region is CAWSVKSGSGQPQHF. The CDR3 DNA is TGTGCCTGGAGTGTGAAATCGGGGAGCGGCCAGCCCCAGCATTTT. Variable domain in full (rest from reference TRBV30 and TRBJ1-5): SQTIHQWPATLVQPVGSPLSLECTVEGTSNPNLYWYRQAAGRGLQLLFYSVGIGQISSEVPQNLSASRPQDRQFILSSKKLLLSDSGFYLCAWSVKSGSGQPQHFGDGTRLSIL.

The CDR3 region has the DNA TGTGCCAGCCTTGCCGGGAGCACTGAAGCTTTCTTT. Translated: CASLAGSTEAFF. The rearrangement uses TRBV2 and TRBJ1-1; D not resolved. Germline CDR1 SNHLY, CDR2 FYNNEI. This CDR3 contains 12 residues. Trimming pared 8 bases from V and 4 bases from J, leaving 11 bases between.

The rearrangement joins TRBV4-1 to TRBJ2-1, with a possible D match to TRBD1 (6 bases). This CDR3 is 16 amino acids long. Looked up from germline, CDR1 is MGHRA and CDR2 is YSYEKL. V was shortened by 0 bases and J by 4 bases, with 13 bases between the two germline ends. Here the CDR3 reads CASSQESQGIYNEQFF. The CDR3 nucleotides are TGCGCCAGCAGCCAAGAATCACAGGGAATATACAATGAGCAGTTCTTC.

This clone has just one count. This sample includes further DNA sequences coding for the same CDR3. The chain uses TRBV6-2 or TRBV6-3 and TRBJ2-7; D uncertain. CDR1 is MNHEY and CDR2 is SVGEGT in the germline V gene. The V and J ends lost 2 bases and 7 bases respectively, with 9 bases between them. The CDR3 length is 12 residues. The CDR3 here is CASSYHSYEQYF. The CDR3 bases are TGTGCCAGCAGTTACCATAGCTATGAGCAGTACTTC.

V gene TRBV5-6 combines with J gene TRBJ2-5, with a weak D call TRBD1 (6 bases). CDR3 size: 15 residues. From germline, CDR1 is SGHDT and CDR2 YYEEEE. The germline V and J ends were trimmed by 4 bases and 3 bases, with 16 bases remaining between them. The CDR3 loop is CASSAQTGIKETQYF. The CDR3 DNA is TGTGCCAGCAGCGCTCAGACAGGAATCAAAGAGACCCAGTACTTC.

This clone showed up just once. This chain uses TRBV3-1 (or the pseudogene TRBV3-2) with TRBJ2-7, with TRBD2 matching over 8 bases. CDR1 is LGHDT, CDR2 YNNKEL, per germline (reference sequence). Unmatched junction bases numbered 5, after V lost 2 bases and J lost 2 bases. The CDR3 has 15 residues. CDR3 protein: CASSQQAGAPYEQYF. CDR3 DNA: TGTGCCAGCAGCCAACAAGCGGGAGCTCCCTACGAGCAGTACTTC.

V usage is TRBV30 and J usage is TRBJ2-3; 13 bases line up with TRBD2. From germline, CDR1 is GTSNPN and CDR2 SVGIG (reference sequence). This CDR3 region has 16 residues. The ends lost 0 bases at V and 4 bases at J; junction bases unmatched: 4. For the CDR3, the DNA is TGTGCCTGGAGTGTTCGGACTAGCGGGAGAGCAGATACGCAGTATTTT. Its translation is CAWSVRTSGRADTQYF.

The chain uses TRBV19 and TRBJ2-1, with 10 positions matching TRBD2. Trimming at V came to 5 bases and at J to 7 bases, leaving 8 bases not matched to a gene. Germline-derived CDR1 and CDR2 are LNHDA and SQIVND (reference sequence). The length of the CDR3 is 15 residues. CDR3 region: CASSPWTSGLNEQFF. The CDR3 nucleotides read TGTGCCAGTAGTCCCTGGACTAGCGGACTAAATGAGCAGTTCTTC.

This clone was found once. The chain has TRBV6-2 or TRBV6-3 and TRBJ1-1; possibly TRBD1 for D (6 bases). V was cut by 2 bases and J by 5 bases, with 15 bases left in between. Per the germline V gene, CDR1 is MNHEY and CDR2 is SVGEGT. The CDR3 is made up of 15 amino acids. The CDR3: CASSYLSRGWTEAFF. For the CDR3, the DNA is TGTGCCAGCAGTTACCTATCCAGGGGTTGGACTGAAGCTTTCTTT.

This clone showed up just a few times. The chain carries TRBV5-6 and TRBJ2-7, with D possibly TRBD1 on 5 matching bases. The V and J ends lost 4 bases and 3 bases respectively, with 11 bases between them. CDR3 size: 13 residues. Germline CDR1 SGHDT, CDR2 YYEEEE. CDR3 sequence (DNA): TGTGCCAGCAGCCAAGACAGACTCTACGAGCAGTACTTC. Its translation is CASSQDRLYEQYF.

The V and J genes are TRBV6-2 or TRBV6-3 and TRBJ1-5; 7 bases agree with TRBD1. Germline V lookup: CDR1 MNHEY, CDR2 SVGEGT. CDR3 length: 13 residues. V lost 6 bases to trimming and J lost 5 bases; unmatched junction nucleotides: 4. CDR3 amino acids: CASSRDSHQPQHF. In nucleotides, the CDR3 is TGTGCCAGCAGCCGGGACAGTCATCAGCCCCAGCATTTT.